Each of the 5 T cell receptor gamma chains below was sequenced from the same sample in a study of Vδ1+ human thymocytes. Study observations and caveats: Thymic TRG and TRD repertoires appeared highly polyclonal.

Their cognate antigens are unknown. Extracted RNA was reverse transcribed into cDNA. The CDR3 regions were amplified by multiplex PCR from V-gene primers to a constant-region primer. TCRdb re-called the multiplex PCR reads using CATT. There are tens of thousands of gamma-chain clones in the sample; around 20% occur only once, and 1.8% lies in the top ten. Sequencing was done on a sample of Vdelta1+ gamma-delta thymocytes from the thymus. Described subset: FACS-sorted CD3+ TCRalphabeta- TCRVdelta1+ TCRVdelta2- thymocytes. The receptor set was obtained from a boy in the first two years of life who had congenital heart surgery.

This clone was counted only a few times. Additional DNA sequences in this sample encode the identical CDR3. The V call is TRGV4, the J call TRGJ1 or TRGJ2. After removal of 1 base from V and 4 bases from J, the junction contained 4 bases not matched to a gene. The CDR3 has 13 residues. Germline V lookup: CDR1 EGSTGY, CDR2 YDSYTSSV. This CDR3 is CATWDGGYYKKLF. The DNA of the CDR3 is TGTGCCACCTGGGATGGAGGGTATTATAAGAAACTCTTT.

This chain joins TRGV4 and TRGJ1 or TRGJ2. This CDR3 has 14 amino acids. V gave up 5 bases and J gave up 2 bases; unmatched junction bases: 9. Germline V gene data show CDR1 as EGSTGY and CDR2 as YDSYTSSV. CDR3 sequence reads: CATWVSTHYYKKLF. CDR3 bases: TGTGCCACCTGGGTCTCTACCCATTATTATAAGAAACTCTTT.

A few counts support this clone. The sample carries other DNA sequences with the same CDR3. The rearrangement joins TRGV2 to TRGJ1 or TRGJ2. Germline V gene sequence: CDR1 EGSNGY, CDR2 YDSYNSKV. CDR3 length: 11 amino acids. V was pared by 0 bases and J by 9 bases, with 2 bases of the junction left unmatched. The CDR3 protein is CATWDGTKKLF. CDR3 sequence (DNA): TGTGCCACCTGGGACGGGACTAAGAAACTCTTT.

Concerning this clone: The sample has other DNA sequences that encode this CDR3 too. The chain carries TRGV2 and TRGJ1 or TRGJ2. Germline loops: CDR1 EGSNGY, CDR2 YDSYNSKV. The CDR3 contains 14 residues. Unmatched junction bases numbered 5, after V lost 1 base and J lost 2 bases. CDR3 loop: CATWDGGDYYKKLF. The CDR3, as DNA: TGTGCCACCTGGGACGGTGGGGATTATTATAAGAAACTCTTT.

This sequence joins TRGV5 and TRGJ1 or TRGJ2. The germline CDR1 and CDR2 sequences are VINAFY and YDVSNSKD. J was trimmed by 4 bases and V by 3 bases; bases with no gene match: 9. The CDR3 is 14 residues long. The CDR3 bases are TGTGCCACCTGGGACGGAGGACTCTATTATAAGAAACTCTTT. It is translated as CATWDGGLYYKKLF.